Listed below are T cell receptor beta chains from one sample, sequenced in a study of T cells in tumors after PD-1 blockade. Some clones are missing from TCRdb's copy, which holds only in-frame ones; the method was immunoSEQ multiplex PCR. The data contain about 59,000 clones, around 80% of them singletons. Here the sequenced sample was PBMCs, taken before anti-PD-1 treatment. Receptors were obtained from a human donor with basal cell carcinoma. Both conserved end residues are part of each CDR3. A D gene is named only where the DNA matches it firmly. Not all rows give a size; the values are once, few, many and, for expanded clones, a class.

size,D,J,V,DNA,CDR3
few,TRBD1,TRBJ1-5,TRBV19,TGTGCCAGTAGTATAAACCCAAACCAGGACAGGTTTGGCCAGCCCCAGCATTTT,CASSINPNQDRFGQPQHF
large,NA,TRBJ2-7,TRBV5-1,TGCGCCAGCAGCTTAGGTCAGGGTAACGTCAACGAGCAGTACTTC,CASSLGQGNVNEQYF
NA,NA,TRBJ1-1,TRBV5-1,TGCGCCAGCAGCACCAAGCAGGGAGGCACTGAAGCTTTCTTT,CASSTKQGGTEAFF
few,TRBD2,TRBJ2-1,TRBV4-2,TGTGCCAGCAGCCAAGATAAATCGACTAGCGGCCAGAGCTCCTACAATGAGCAGTTCTTC,CASSQDKSTSGQSSYNEQFF
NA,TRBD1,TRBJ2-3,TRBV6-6,TGTGCCAGCAGTTCCCGGGGCAGGGGGAGCACAGATACGCAGTATTTT,CASSSRGRGSTDTQYF
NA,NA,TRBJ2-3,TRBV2,TGTGCCAGCAGTGAAATACAAGATACGCAGTATTTT,CASSEIQDTQYF
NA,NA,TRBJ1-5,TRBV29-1,TGCAGCGTCGCGGCGGGGTTGAGCAATCAGCCCCAGCATTTT,CSVAAGLSNQPQHF
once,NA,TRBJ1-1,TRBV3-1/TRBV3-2,TGTGCCAGCAGCCAAGCTCGGAGGAGGGGGTGGGATGTAGCTTTCTTT,CASSQARRRGWDVAFF
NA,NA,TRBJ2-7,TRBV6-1,TGTGCCAGCAGTGACACTTTGGGGTACGAGCAGTACTTC,CASSDTLGYEQYF
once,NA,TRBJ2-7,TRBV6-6,TGTGCCAGCACTGACAGGACTTCGGGCGAGCAGTACTTC,CASTDRTSGEQYF
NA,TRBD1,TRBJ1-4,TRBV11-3,TGTGCCAGCAGCCAACAGGGGGCAACTAATGAAAAACTGTTTTTT,CASSQQGATNEKLFF
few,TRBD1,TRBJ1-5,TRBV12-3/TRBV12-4,TGTGCCAGCAGCGACAGGGGTAAACAGCCCCAGCATTTT,CASSDRGKQPQHF
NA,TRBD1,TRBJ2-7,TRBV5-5,TGTGCCAGCAGCGAGGGACAGGGAGGGCGCGAGCAGTACTTC,CASSEGQGGREQYF
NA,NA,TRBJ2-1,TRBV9,TGTGCCAGCAGCGTAGAAGGACTTCTCAACGGCGGAAATGAGCAGTTCTTC,CASSVEGLLNGGNEQFF
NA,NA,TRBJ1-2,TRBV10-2,TGCGCCAGCAGTGACCCTGCAGGAAGGGCTGATAACTATGGCTACACCTTC,CASSDPAGRADNYGYTF
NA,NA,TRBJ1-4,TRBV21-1,TGTGCCAGCAGCCCCCGACTTGGTGAAAAACTGTTTTTT,CASSPRLGEKLFF
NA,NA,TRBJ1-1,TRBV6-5,TGTGCCAGCAGAACTTATCTGACAAGGAACACTGAAGCTTTCTTT,CASRTYLTRNTEAFF
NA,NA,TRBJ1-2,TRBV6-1,TGTGCCAGCAGTAAGAAAGTCGATGGCTACACCTTC,CASSKKVDGYTF
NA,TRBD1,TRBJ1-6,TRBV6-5,TGTGCCAGCAGGGACAGGGGGATAACTTCACCCCTCCACTTT,CASRDRGITSPLHF
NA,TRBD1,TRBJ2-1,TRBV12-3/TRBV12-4,TGTGCCAGTGGACAGGGGGCTATGTATGAGCAGTTCTTC,CASGQGAMYEQFF
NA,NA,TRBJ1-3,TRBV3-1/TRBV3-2,TGTGCCAGCAGCCAAGAGGGGTCTGGAAACACCATATATTTT,CASSQEGSGNTIYF
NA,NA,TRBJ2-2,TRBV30,TGTGCCTTAAAAAGCCCGATTAAAGGGGAGCTGTTTTTT,CALKSPIKGELFF
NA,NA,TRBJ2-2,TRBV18,TGTGCCAGCTCACCCCCGGGACGGGATTCCGGGGAGCTGTTTTTT,CASSPPGRDSGELFF
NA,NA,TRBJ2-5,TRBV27,TGTGCCAGCAGTCCCTCGGGTTTAAGGATTGGAGTGCAAGAGACCCAGTACTTC,CASSPSGLRIGVQETQYF
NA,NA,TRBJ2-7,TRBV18,TGTGCCAGCTCACCACCGGCTGGTTCCTACGAGCAGTACTTC,CASSPPAGSYEQYF
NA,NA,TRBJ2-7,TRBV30,TGTGCCTGGATGGTCAGCCCCTACGAGCAGTACTTC,CAWMVSPYEQYF
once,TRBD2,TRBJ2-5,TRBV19,TGTGCCAGTAGCGAGACTAGCATAGGAGAGACCCAGTACTTC,CASSETSIGETQYF
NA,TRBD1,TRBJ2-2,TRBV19,TGTGCCAGTGACAGGGGTGGGGCCGGGGAGCTGTTTTTT,CASDRGGAGELFF
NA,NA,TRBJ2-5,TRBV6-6,TGTGCCAGCAGTTACTCGTTGGCTGGGGAGACCCAGTACTTC,CASSYSLAGETQYF
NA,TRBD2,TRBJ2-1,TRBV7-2,TGTGCCAGCAGCGTTACTAGCAGCGGGGGGAGATCCTACAATGAGCAGTTCTTC,CASSVTSSGGRSYNEQFF
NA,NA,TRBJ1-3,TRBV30,TGTGCCTGGAGTAGGGACGGACCCTCTGGAAACACCATATATTTT,CAWSRDGPSGNTIYF
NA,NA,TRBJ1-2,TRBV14,TGTGCCAGCAGCCAAACCAGGGCGGGTGGCTACACCTTC,CASSQTRAGGYTF
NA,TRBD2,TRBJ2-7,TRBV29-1,TGCAGCGTTACTAGCGGGGGGTCCACCTACGAGCAGTACTTC,CSVTSGGSTYEQYF
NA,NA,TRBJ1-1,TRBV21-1,TGTGCCAGCAGCAAAGGACACAGGGGAAACACTGAAGCTTTCTTT,CASSKGHRGNTEAFF
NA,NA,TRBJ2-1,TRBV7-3,TGTGCCAGCAGCTTATCTAGCATCGATGGGGAGCAGTTCTTC,CASSLSSIDGEQFF
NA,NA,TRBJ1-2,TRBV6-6,TGTGCCAGCAGAAGACAGCAGGAACCCTATGGCTACACCTTC,CASRRQQEPYGYTF
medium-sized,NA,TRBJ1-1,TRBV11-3,TGTGCCAGCAGCTTAGGGGGTCCGAACACTGAAGCTTTCTTT,CASSLGGPNTEAFF
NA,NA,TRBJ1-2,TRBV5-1,TGCGCCAGCAGCTTGGATACAGGTCATGGCTACACCTTC,CASSLDTGHGYTF
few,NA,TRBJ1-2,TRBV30,TGTGCCTGGATCGACGGTAGGGGCTACACCTTC,CAWIDGRGYTF
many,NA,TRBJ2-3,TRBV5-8,TGTGCCAGCAGCGTCCGAGATACGCAGTATTTT,CASSVRDTQYF
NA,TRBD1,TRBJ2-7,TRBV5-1,TGCGCCAGCAGCCCCAGGGACAGCCGGTACGAGCAGTACTTC,CASSPRDSRYEQYF
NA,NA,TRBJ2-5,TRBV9,TGTGCCAGCAGCCCAAGAGGGGCTGTGGGGCAAGAGACCCAGTACTTC,CASSPRGAVGQETQYF
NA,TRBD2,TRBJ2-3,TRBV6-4,TGTGCCAGCAGTGCCCGGTCTAGCGGGGACACAGATACGCAGTATTTT,CASSARSSGDTDTQYF
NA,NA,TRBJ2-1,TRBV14,TGTGCCAGCAGCCAAGAGAGGCTCTACAATGAGCAGTTCTTC,CASSQERLYNEQFF
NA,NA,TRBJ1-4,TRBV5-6,TGTGCCAGCAGCTTGGGGCGTGGTGAAAAACTGTTTTTT,CASSLGRGEKLFF
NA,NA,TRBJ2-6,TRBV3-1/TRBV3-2,TGTGCCAGCAGCCAAGACTCAGGAGTACTTGGAAAACTGACTTTC,CASSQDSGVLGKLTF
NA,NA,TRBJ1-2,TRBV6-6,TGTGCCAGCAGTTACTCCTGGGGCTACACCTTC,CASSYSWGYTF
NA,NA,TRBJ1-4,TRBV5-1,TGCGCCAGCAGCCGCGGCGGGGGCGCGGGGGAAAAACTGTTTTTT,CASSRGGGAGEKLFF
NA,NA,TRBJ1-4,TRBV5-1,TGCGCCAGCAGCTTCGGGGATACTAATGAAAAACTGTTTTTT,CASSFGDTNEKLFF
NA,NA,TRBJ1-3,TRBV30,TGTGCCTGGAGTGTTAATTTGGGACGCAGATTAATCTCTGGAAACACCATATATTTT,CAWSVNLGRRLISGNTIYF
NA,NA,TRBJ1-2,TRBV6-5,TGTGCCAGCAGGGAGACCCAAGGGGTTTCGGGGGGCTACACCTTC,CASRETQGVSGGYTF
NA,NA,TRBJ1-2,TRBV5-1,TGCGCCAGCAGCTTGTCGCCAAGTAACTATGGCTACACCTTC,CASSLSPSNYGYTF
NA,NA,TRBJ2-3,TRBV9,TGTGCCAGCAGCCAACTCCCGAGGTCCCCCTTCACAGATACGCAGTATTTT,CASSQLPRSPFTDTQYF
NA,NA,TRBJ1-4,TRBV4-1,TGCGCCAGCAGCCAAGATCGCCAGGGAGGATCAACTAATGAAAAACTGTTTTTT,CASSQDRQGGSTNEKLFF
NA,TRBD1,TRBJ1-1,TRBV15,TGTGCCACCAGCGCGACAGGGTTCACTGAAGCTTTCTTT,CATSATGFTEAFF
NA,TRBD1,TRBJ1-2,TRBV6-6,TGTGCCAGCACCGCGGGACAGGGAAACTATGGCTACACCTTC,CASTAGQGNYGYTF
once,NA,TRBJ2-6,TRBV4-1,TGCGCCAGCAGCCAAGAGGGGTGGGGTGGGGCCAACGTCCTGACTTTC,CASSQEGWGGANVLTF